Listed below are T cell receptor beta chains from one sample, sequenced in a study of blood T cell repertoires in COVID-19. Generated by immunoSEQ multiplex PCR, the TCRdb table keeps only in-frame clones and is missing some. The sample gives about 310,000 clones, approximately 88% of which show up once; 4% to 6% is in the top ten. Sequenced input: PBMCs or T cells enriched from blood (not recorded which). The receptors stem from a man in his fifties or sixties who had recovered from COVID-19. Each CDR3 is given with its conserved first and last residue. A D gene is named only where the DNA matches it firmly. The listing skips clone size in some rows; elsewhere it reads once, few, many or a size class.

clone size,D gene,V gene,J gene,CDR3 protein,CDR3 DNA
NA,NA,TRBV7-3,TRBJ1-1,CASSLSGNTEAFF,TGTGCCAGCAGCTTATCCGGGAACACTGAAGCTTTCTTT
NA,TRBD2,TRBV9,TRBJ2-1,CASSATAGGNSNEQFF,TGTGCCAGCAGCGCCACAGCGGGAGGGAATAGCAATGAGCAGTTCTTC
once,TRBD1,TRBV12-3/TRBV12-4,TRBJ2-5,CASSRDRGIQYF,TGTGCCAGCAGTCGAGACAGGGGGATCCAGTACTTC
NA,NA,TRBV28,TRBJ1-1,CASSLGQTNTEAFF,TGTGCCAGCAGTCTAGGACAGACCAACACTGAAGCTTTCTTT
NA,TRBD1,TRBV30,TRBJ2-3,CASSRAQGDVADTQYF,TGTGCCTCCTCGCGGGCGCAGGGGGACGTGGCAGATACGCAGTATTTT
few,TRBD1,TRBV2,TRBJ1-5,CASRVNRGGNQPQHF,TGTGCCAGCAGGGTGAACAGGGGAGGCAATCAGCCCCAGCATTTT
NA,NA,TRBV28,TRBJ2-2,CASSTGLFTGELFF,TGTGCCAGCAGTACGGGACTCTTCACCGGGGAGCTGTTTTTT
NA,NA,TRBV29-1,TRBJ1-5,CSVVSDGNSNQPQHF,TGCAGCGTTGTCTCGGACGGGAATAGCAATCAGCCCCAGCATTTT
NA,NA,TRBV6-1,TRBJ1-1,CASSERDTRAEAFF,TGTGCCAGCAGTGAACGAGACACCCGCGCAGAAGCTTTCTTT
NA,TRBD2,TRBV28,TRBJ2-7,CASRLGGGPHEQYF,TGTGCCAGCAGGCTCGGGGGAGGGCCTCACGAGCAGTACTTC
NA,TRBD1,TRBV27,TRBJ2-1,CASSLLGTQGDRKQFF,TGTGCCAGCAGTTTATTGGGGACCCAGGGGGATAGGAAGCAGTTCTTC
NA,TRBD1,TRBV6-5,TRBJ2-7,CASRHRGEYEQYF,TGTGCCAGCAGGCACAGGGGGGAATACGAGCAGTACTTC
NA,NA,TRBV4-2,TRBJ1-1,CASSQKQGSEAFF,TGTGCCAGCAGCCAAAAACAGGGTTCTGAAGCTTTCTTT
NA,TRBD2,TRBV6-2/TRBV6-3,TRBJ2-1,CASSYRSLAGASYNEQFF,TGTGCCAGCAGTTACCGGAGCCTAGCGGGAGCCTCCTACAATGAGCAGTTCTTC
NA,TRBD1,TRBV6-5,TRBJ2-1,CASSYNQGAIREFF,TGTGCCAGCAGTTACAATCAGGGGGCGATCCGTGAGTTCTTC
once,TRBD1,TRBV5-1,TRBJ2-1,CASINRGLTNEQFF,TGCGCCAGCATTAACAGGGGTCTTACGAATGAGCAGTTCTTC